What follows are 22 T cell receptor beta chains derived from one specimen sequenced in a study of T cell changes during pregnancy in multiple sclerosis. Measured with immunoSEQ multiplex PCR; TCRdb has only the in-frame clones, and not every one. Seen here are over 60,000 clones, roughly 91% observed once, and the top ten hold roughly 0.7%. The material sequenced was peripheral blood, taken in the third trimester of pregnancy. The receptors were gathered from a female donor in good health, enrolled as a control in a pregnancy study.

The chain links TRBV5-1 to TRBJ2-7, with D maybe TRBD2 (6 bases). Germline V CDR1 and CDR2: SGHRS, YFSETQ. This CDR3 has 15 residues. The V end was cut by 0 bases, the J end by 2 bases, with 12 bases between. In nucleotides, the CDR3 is TGCGCCAGCAGCTTGGACGCGGGACGTACCTACGAGCAGTACTTC. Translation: CASSLDAGRTYEQYF.

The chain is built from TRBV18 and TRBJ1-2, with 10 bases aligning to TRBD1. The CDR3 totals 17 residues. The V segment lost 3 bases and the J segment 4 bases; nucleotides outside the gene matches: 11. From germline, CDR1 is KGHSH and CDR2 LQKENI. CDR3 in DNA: TGTGCCAGCTCACCCAGAGGGGGGACAGGGGCGCCCTATGGCTACACCTTC. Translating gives CASSPRGGTGAPYGYTF.

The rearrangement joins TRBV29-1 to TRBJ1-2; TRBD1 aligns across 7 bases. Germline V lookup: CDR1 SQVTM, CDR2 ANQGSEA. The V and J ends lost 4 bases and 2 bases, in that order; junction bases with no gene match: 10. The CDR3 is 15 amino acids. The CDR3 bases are TGCAGCGTTGGGGGACAGAGCCCCGGGAACTATGGCTACACCTTC. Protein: CSVGGQSPGNYGYTF.

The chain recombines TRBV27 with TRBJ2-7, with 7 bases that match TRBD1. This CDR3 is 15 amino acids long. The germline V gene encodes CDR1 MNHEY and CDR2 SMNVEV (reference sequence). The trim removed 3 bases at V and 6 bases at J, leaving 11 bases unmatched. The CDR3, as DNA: TGTGCCAGCAGTTTTGGGGACAGCCTTTTGCCCGAGCAGTACTTC. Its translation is CASSFGDSLLPEQYF.

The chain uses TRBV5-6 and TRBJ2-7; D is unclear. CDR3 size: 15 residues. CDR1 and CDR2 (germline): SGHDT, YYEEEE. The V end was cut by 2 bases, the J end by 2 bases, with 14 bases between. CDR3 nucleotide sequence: TGTGCCAGCAGCTTTCAATTGAGAGTACCCTACGAGCAGTACTTC. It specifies CASSFQLRVPYEQYF.

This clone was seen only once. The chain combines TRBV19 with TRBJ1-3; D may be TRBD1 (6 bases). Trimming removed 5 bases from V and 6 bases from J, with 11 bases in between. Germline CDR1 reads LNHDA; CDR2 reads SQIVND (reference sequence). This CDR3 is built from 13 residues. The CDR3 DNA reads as TGTGCCAGTAGTTTCCGGACAGCAAACACCATATATTTT. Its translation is CASSFRTANTIYF.

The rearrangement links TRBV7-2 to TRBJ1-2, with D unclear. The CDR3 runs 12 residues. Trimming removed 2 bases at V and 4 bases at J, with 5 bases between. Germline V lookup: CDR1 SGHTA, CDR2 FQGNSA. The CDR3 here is CASSLQAYGYTF. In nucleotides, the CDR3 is TGTGCCAGCAGCTTACAAGCCTATGGCTACACCTTC. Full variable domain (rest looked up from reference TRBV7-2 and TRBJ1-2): GAGVSQSPSNKVTEKGKDVELRCDPISGHTALYWYRQSLGQGLEFLIYFQGNSAPDKSGLPSDRFSAERTGGSVSTLTIQRTQQEDSAVYLCASSLQAYGYTFGSGTRLTVV.

CDR3 coding DNA: TGTGCCAGCAGTTTTTATGGCGGGACCTTGTCTCTCGAGCAGTACTTC. Translation: CASSFYGGTLSLEQYF. V and J are TRBV27 and TRBJ2-7, with D tentatively TRBD2 (6 bases). Per germline, CDR1 MNHEY and CDR2 SMNVEV (reference sequence). Trimming left V 3 bases short and J 6 bases short, with 21 bases between. This CDR3 has 16 residues.

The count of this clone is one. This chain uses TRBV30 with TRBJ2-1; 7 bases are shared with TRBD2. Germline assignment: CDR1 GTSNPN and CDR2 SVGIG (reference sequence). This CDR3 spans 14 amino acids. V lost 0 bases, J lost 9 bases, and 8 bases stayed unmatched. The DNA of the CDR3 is TGTGCCTGGAGTGTGTGGGGGAGGGCGGGTGAGCAGTTCTTC. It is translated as CAWSVWGRAGEQFF.

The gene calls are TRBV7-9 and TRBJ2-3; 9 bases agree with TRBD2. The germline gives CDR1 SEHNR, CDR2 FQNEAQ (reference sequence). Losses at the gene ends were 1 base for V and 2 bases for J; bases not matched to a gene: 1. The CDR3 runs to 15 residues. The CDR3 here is CASSLGGGATDTQYF. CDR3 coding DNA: TGTGCCAGCAGCTTAGGCGGGGGGGCCACAGATACGCAGTATTTT.

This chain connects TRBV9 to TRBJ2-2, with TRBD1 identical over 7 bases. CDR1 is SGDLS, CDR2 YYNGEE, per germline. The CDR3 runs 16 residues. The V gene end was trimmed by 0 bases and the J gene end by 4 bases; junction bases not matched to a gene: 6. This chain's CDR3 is CASSVGRGRVTGELFF. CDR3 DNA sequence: TGTGCCAGCAGCGTAGGTAGGGGGCGCGTCACCGGGGAGCTGTTTTTT.

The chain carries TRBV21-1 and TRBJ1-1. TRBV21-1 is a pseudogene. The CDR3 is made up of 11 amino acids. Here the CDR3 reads CPGPDCTEAFF. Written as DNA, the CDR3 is TGCCCGGGTCCTGACTGCACTGAAGCTTTCTTT.

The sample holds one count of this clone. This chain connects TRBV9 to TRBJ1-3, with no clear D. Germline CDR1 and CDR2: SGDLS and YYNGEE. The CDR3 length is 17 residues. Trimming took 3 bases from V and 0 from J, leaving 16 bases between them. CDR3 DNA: TGTGCCAGCAGCGCATCCCCGACTTCCCGCTCTGGAAACACCATATATTTT. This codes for CASSASPTSRSGNTIYF.

CDR3 amino acids: CASSPVGATNTGELFF. The CDR3 nucleotides read TGTGCCAGCTCACCAGTAGGGGCTACGAACACCGGGGAGCTGTTTTTT. V gene TRBV18 combines with J gene TRBJ2-2, with D maybe TRBD1 (5 bases). CDR3 length: 16 amino acids. V lost 2 bases to trimming and J lost 0 bases, with 10 bases between them. The V gene's germline CDR1 is KGHSH and CDR2 LQKENI.

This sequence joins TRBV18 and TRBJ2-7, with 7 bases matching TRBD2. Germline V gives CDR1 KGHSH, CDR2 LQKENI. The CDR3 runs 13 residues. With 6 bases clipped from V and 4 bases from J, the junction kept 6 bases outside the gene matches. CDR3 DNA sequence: TGTGCCAGCTCTTTAATCGGGGGGTACGAGCAGTACTTC. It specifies CASSLIGGYEQYF. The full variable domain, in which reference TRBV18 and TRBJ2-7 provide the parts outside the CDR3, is NAGVMQNPRHLVRRRGQEARLRCSPMKGHSHVYWYRQLPEEGLKFMVYLQKENIIDESGMPKERFSAEFPKEGPSILRIQQVVRGDSAAYFCASSLIGGYEQYFGPGTRLTVT.

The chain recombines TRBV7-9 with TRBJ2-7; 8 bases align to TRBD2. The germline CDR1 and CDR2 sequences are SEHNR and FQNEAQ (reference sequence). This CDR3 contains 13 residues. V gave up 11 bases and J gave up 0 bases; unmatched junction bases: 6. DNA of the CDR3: TGTGCCGGAAGCGGGGGTAGCTCCTACGAGCAGTACTTC. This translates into CAGSGGSSYEQYF.

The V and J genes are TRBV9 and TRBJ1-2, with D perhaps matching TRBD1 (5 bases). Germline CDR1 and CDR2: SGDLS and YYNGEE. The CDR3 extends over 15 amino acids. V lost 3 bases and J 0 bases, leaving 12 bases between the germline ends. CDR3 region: CASSGQGGTNYGYTF. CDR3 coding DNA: TGTGCCAGCAGCGGCCAGGGAGGGACTAACTATGGCTACACCTTC.

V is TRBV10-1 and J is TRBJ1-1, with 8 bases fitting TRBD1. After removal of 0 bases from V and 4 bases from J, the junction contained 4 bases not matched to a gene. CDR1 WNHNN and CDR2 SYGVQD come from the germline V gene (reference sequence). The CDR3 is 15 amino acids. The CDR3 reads CASSESQGASTEAFF. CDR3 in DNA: TGCGCCAGCAGTGAGTCGCAGGGGGCGAGCACTGAAGCTTTCTTT.

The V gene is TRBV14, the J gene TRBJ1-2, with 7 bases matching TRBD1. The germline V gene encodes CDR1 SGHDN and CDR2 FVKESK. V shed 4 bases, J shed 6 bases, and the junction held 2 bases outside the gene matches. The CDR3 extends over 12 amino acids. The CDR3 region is CASSLTGDGYTF. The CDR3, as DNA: TGTGCCAGCAGCCTTACAGGGGATGGCTACACCTTC.

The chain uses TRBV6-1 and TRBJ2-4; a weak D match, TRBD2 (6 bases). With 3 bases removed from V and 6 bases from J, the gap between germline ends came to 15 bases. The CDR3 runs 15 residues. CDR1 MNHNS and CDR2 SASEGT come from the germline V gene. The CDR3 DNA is TGTGCCAGCAGTGATTTGGTAGCGGCCCTAAACATTCAGTACTTC. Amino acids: CASSDLVAALNIQYF.

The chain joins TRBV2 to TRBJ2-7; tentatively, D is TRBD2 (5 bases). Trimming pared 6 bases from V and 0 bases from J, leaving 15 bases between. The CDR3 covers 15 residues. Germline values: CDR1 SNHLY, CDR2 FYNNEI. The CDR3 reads CASSLEGLSSYEQYF. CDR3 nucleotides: TGTGCCAGCAGCCTTGAGGGTCTTAGCTCCTACGAGCAGTACTTC.

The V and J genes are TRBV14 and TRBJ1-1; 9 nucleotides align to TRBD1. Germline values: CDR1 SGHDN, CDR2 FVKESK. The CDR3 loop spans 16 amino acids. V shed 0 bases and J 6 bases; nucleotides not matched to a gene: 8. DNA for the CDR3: TGTGCCAGCAGCCAAGACTTGGGACAGGGAAACGCTGAAGCTTTCTTT. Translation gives CASSQDLGQGNAEAFF. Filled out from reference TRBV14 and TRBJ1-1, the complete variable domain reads EAGVTQFPSHSVIEKGQTVTLRCDPISGHDNLYWYRRVMGKEIKFLLHFVKESKQDESGMPNNRFLAERTGGTYSTLKVQPAELEDSGVYFCASSQDLGQGNAEAFFGQGTRLTVV.